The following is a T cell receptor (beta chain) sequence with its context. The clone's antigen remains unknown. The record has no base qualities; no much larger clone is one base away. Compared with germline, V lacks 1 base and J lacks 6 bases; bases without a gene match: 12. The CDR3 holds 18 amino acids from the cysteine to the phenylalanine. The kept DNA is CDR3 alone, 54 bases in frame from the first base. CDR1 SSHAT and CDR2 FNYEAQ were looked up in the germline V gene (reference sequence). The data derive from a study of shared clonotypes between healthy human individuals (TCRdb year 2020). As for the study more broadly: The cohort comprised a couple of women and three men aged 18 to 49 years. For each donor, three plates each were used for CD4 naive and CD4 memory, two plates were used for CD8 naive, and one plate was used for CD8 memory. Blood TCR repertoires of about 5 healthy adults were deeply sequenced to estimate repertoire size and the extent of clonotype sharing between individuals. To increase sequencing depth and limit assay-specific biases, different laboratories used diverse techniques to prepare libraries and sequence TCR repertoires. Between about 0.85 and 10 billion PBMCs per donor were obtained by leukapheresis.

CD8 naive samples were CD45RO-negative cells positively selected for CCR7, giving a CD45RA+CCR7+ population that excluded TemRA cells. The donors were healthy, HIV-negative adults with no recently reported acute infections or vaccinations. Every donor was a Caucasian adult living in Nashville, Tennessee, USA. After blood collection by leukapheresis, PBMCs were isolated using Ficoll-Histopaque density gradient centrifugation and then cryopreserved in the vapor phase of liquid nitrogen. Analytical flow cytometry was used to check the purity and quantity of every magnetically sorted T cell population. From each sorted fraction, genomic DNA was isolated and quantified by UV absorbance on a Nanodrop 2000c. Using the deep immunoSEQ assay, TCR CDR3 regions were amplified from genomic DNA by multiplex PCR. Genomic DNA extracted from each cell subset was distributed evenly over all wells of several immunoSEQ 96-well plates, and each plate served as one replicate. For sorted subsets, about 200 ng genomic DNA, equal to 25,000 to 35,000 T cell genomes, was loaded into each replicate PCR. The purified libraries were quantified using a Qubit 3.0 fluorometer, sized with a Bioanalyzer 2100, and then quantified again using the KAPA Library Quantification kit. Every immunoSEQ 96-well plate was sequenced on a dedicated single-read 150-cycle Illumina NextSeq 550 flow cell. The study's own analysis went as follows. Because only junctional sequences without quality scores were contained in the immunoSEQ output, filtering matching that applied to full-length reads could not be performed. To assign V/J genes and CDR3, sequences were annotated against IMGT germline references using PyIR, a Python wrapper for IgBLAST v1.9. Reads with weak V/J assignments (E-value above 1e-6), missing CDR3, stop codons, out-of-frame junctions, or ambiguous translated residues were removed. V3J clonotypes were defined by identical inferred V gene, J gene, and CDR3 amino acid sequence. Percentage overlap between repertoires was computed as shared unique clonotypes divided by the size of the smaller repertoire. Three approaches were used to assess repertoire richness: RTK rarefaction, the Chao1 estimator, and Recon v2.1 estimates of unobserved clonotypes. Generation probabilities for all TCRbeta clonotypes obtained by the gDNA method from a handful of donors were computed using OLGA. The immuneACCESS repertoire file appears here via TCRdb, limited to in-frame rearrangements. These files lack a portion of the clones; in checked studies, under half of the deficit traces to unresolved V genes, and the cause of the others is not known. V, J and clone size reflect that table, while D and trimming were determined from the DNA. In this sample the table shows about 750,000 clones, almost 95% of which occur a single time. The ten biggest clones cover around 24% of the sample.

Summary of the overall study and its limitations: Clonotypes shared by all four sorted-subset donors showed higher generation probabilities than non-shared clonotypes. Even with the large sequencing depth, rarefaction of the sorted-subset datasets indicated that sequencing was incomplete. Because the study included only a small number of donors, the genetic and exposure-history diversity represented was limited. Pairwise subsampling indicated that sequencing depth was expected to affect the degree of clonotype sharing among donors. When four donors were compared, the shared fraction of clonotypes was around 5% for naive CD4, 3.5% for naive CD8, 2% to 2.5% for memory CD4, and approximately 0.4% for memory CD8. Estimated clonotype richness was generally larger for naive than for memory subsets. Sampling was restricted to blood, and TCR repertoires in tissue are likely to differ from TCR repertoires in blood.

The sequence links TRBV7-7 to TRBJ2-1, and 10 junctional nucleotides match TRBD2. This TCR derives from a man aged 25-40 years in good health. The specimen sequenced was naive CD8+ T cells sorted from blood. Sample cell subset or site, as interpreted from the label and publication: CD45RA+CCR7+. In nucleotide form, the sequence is TGTGCCAGCAGCTTAGGGTTGGCTAGCGGGAGTCTTTCCAATGAGCAGTTCTTC. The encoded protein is CASSLGLASGSLSNEQFF.